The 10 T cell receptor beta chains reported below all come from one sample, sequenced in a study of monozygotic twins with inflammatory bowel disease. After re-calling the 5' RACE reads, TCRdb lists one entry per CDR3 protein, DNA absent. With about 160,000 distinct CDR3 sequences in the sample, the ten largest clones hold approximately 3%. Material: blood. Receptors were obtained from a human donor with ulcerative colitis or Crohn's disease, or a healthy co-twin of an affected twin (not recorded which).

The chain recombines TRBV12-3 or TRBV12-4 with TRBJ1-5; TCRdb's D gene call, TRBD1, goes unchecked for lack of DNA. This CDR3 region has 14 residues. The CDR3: CASSRIYRVQPQHF.

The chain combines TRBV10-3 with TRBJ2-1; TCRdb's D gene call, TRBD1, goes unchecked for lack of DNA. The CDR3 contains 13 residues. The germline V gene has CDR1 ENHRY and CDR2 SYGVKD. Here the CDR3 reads CAISLSPDHEQFF.

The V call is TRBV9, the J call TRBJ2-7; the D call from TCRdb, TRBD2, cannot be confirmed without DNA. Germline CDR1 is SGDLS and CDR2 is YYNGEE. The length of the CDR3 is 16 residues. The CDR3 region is CASSVAGLAGGYEQYF.

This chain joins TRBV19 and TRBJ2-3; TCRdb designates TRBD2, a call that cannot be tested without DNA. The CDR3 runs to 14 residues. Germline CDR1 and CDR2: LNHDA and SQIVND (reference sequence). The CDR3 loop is CASSIQAGVDTQYF. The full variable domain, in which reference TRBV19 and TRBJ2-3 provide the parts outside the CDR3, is DGGITQSPKYLFRKEGQNVTLSCEQNLNHDAMYWYRQDPGQGLRLIYYSQIVNDFQKGDIAEGYSVSREKKESFPLTVTSAQKNPTAFYLCASSIQAGVDTQYFGPGTRLTVL.

CDR3 protein: CASSFPGTEQFF. This sequence joins TRBV7-2 and TRBJ2-1; TCRdb reports TRBD1, a call that lacks DNA to check it against. CDR3 length: 12 amino acids. CDR1 and CDR2 (germline): SGHTA, FQGNSA.

CDR3 sequence reads: CASSPDGTQETQYF. V usage is TRBV7-3 and J usage is TRBJ2-5. Germline-derived CDR1 and CDR2 are SGHTA and FQGTGA. The CDR3 extends over 14 amino acids.

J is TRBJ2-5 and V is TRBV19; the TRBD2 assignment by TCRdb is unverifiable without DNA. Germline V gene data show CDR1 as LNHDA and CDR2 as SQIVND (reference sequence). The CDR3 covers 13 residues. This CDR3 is CASSIGREETQYF.

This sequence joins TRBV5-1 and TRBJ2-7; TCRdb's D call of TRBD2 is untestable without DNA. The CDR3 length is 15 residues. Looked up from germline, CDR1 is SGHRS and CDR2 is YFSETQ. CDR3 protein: CASSLGVAGGSEQYF.

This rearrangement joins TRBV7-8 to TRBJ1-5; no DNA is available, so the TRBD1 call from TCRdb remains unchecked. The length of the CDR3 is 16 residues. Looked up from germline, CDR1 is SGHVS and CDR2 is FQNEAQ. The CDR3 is CASSLDEAGGTMAQHF.

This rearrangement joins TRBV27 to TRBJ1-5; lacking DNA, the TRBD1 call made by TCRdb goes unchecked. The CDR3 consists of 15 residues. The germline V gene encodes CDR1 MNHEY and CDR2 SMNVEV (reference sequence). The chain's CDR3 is CASSPDTHSNQPQHF.